A single sample gave rise to the 10 T cell receptor beta chains below, sequenced in a study of cytomegalovirus exposure and HLA in healthy donors. The PCR ran on 60 Vbeta and 13 Jbeta primers. Clones were sequenced by immunoSEQ multiplex PCR, and TCRdb holds only the in-frame ones, with some missing. The sample shows roughly 140,000 clones, about 84% of them seen only once. The sample was PBMCs. These receptor sequences come from a male donor in good health and CMV-seronegative.

V usage is TRBV15 and J usage is TRBJ2-1; 11 positions agree with TRBD2. With V trimmed by 0 bases and J by 4 bases, 5 bases remained unmatched. Germline CDR1 is LNHNV and CDR2 is YYDKDF (reference sequence). The CDR3 length is 17 residues. CDR3 protein: CATSRDRLAGWYNEQFF. The CDR3 DNA is TGTGCCACCAGCAGAGATCGACTAGCGGGATGGTACAATGAGCAGTTCTTC. Full variable domain (missing parts from reference TRBV15 and TRBJ2-1): DAMVIQNPRYQVTQFGKPVTLSCSQTLNHNVMYWYQQKSSQAPKLLFHYYDKDFNNEADTPDNFQSRRPNTSFCFLDIRSPGLGDTAMYLCATSRDRLAGWYNEQFFGPGTRLTVL.

This chain connects TRBV6-6 to TRBJ1-4, with unresolved D. Looked up from germline, CDR1 is MNHNY and CDR2 is SVGAGI (reference sequence). Between the trimmed V and J ends, which lost 9 bases and 0 bases, there was a span of 14 bases. The CDR3 has 15 residues. The CDR3 here is CASSHREATNEKLFF. The CDR3 DNA sequence: TGTGCCAGTTCCCATCGGGAGGCAACTAATGAAAAACTGTTTTTT.

J is TRBJ2-5 and V is TRBV4-2, with 7 bases fitting TRBD1. Judging by the DNA end, TRBJ2-7 fits better; the J call may be wrong. The CDR3 extends over 12 amino acids. Germline CDR1 and CDR2: LGHNA and YNFKEQ. In nucleotides, the CDR3 is TGTGCCAGCAGCCCAGGGGGCTACGAGCAGTACTTC. This sequence encodes CASSPGGYEQYF.

The genes are TRBV6-1 and TRBJ1-5; tentative D call: TRBD1 (6 bases). V shed 4 bases and J shed 5 bases, with 18 bases lying between them. Germline CDR1 MNHNS, CDR2 SASEGT. The CDR3 loop spans 16 amino acids. The chain's CDR3 is CASSVRSRQGYQPQHF. CDR3 DNA sequence: TGTGCCAGCAGTGTGAGGTCGAGGCAGGGGTATCAGCCCCAGCATTTT.

This clone was observed a handful of times. J is TRBJ1-1 and V is TRBV2; the D gene is possibly TRBD1 (5 bases). Germline lookup yields CDR1 SNHLY and CDR2 FYNNEI. CDR3 length: 12 amino acids. The V end lost 4 bases, the J end lost 7 bases, and 10 bases lay between the germline ends. CDR3 loop: CASSGGTCEAFF. CDR3 DNA sequence: TGTGCCAGCAGTGGTGGGACTTGTGAAGCTTTCTTT.

The chain is built from TRBV7-9 and TRBJ2-7; no clear D. This CDR3 has 15 amino acids. V was cut by 5 bases and J by 0 bases, with 14 bases left in between. From germline, CDR1 is SEHNR and CDR2 FQNEAQ (reference sequence). CDR3 protein: CASSILTVHSYEQYF. CDR3 DNA sequence: TGTGCCAGCAGCATCTTGACTGTACACTCCTACGAGCAGTACTTC.

The V and J genes are TRBV7-6 and TRBJ2-1; 13 nucleotides agree with TRBD2. Germline values: CDR1 SGHVS, CDR2 FNYEAQ. The CDR3 extends over 15 amino acids. The junction had 4 bases not matched to a gene; V was cut back by 6 bases and J by 5 bases. For the CDR3, the DNA is TGTGCCAGCAGTCGGACTAGCGGGGGAAACAATGAGCAGTTCTTC. This gives the protein CASSRTSGGNNEQFF.

This clone was observed a few times. This rearrangement joins TRBV29-1 to TRBJ2-1; the match to TRBD2 covers 7 bases. Unmatched junction bases numbered 8, after V lost 5 bases and J lost 4 bases. The germline V gene has CDR1 SQVTM and CDR2 ANQGSEA. The length of the CDR3 is 14 residues. The CDR3 region is CSVYPSGDYNEQFF. CDR3 in DNA: TGCAGCGTTTACCCTAGCGGTGATTACAATGAGCAGTTCTTC.

The chain has TRBV29-1 and TRBJ1-2; D perhaps matches TRBD1 (5 bases). The germline V and J ends were trimmed by 0 bases and 5 bases, with 16 bases remaining between them. CDR1 and CDR2 from the germline V gene are SQVTM and ANQGSEA. The CDR3 is 15 residues long. CDR3 residues: CSVEDWVRDFYGYTF. The DNA of the CDR3 is TGCAGCGTTGAAGATTGGGTCAGGGATTTTTATGGCTACACCTTC.

The chain combines TRBV18 with TRBJ2-7; 7 bases align to TRBD2. This CDR3 is 13 amino acids long. Germline CDR1 and CDR2: KGHSH and LQKENI. After removal of 1 base from V and 9 bases from J, the junction contained 6 bases not matched to a gene. The CDR3, as DNA: TGTGCCAGCTCACCACACGCAGGGACTACGCAGTACTTC. Translation: CASSPHAGTTQYF.